Below are 31 T cell receptor beta chains sequenced from a single sample in a study of regulatory T cells in long-lasting Graves disease (dated by TCRdb to the early 2020s). The meaning of the sample's time point label: persistent/refractory GD, antithyroid drugs over 5 years with positive TRAb. For both TCR sequencing and RNA sequencing, RNA was extracted from PBMCs in TRIzol. The library was built by means of multiplex PCR. TCRdb names Illumina HiSeq 4000 as the instrument used. iRepertoire HTBI primers and Arm-PCR amplification of CDR3 regions were used to construct TCR beta libraries. TCRdb trimmed the raw reads at Q25, called clones with MiXCR and kept productive beta chains. CDR3 protein duplicates are merged, each entry listing the most common genes and DNA. This sample lists approximately 360,000 distinct CDR3 sequences; roughly 20% were detected once. Of the sample, approximately 28% falls within the top ten clones.

Sequences were derived from peripheral blood mononuclear cells (PBMCs), sampled when the disease was refractory, from a patient treated with antithyroid drugs. Receptors originate from a woman between 40 and 55 years old with Graves disease. Donor details come from another sample of the same person, matched by shared clones.

Ten or more counts support this clonotype. This chain uses TRBV11-2 with TRBJ1-1; D gene unclear. Trimming shortened V by 1 base and J by 9 bases, and 6 bases separated the two germline ends. Germline V gives CDR1 SGHAT, CDR2 FQNNGV. This CDR3 region has 11 residues. CDR3 loop: CASSLAAKAFF. CDR3 coding DNA: TGTGCCAGCAGCTTAGCCGCTAAAGCTTTCTTT. The full variable domain, completed using reference TRBV11-2 and TRBJ1-1, is EAGVAQSPRYKIIEKRQSVAFWCNPISGHATLYWYQQILGQGPKLLIQFQNNGVVDDSQLPKDRFSAERLKGVDSTLKIQPAKLEDSAVYLCASSLAAKAFFGQGTRLTVV.

The chain uses TRBV19 and TRBJ1-4; D is uncertain. V shed 3 bases and J shed 0 bases, with 8 bases lying between them. The CDR3 extends over 15 amino acids. CDR1 LNHDA and CDR2 SQIVND come from the germline V gene (reference sequence). As DNA, the CDR3 is TGTGCCAGTAGTATGATGATGTCAACTAATGAAAAACTGTTTTTT. Its translation: CASSMMMSTNEKLFF.

This clonotype showed up just a few times. This sequence joins TRBV6-1 and TRBJ2-7; D is undetermined. V gave up 6 bases and J gave up 3 bases, with 18 bases separating them. Germline CDR1 MNHNS, CDR2 SASEGT. The CDR3 loop spans 15 amino acids. The CDR3 DNA follows: TGTGCCAGCAGGTTCGACACGGAGCTATTCTACGAGCAGTACTTC. This gives the protein CASRFDTELFYEQYF.

This clonotype was counted ten times or more. The V gene is TRBV15, the J gene TRBJ1-4, with D unclear. CDR1 LNHNV and CDR2 YYDKDF come from the germline V gene (reference sequence). This CDR3 spans 14 amino acids. With 0 bases removed from V and 7 bases from J, the gap between germline ends came to 9 bases. The DNA of the CDR3 is TGTGCCACCAGCAGAGATCCATCGGGTGAAAAACTGTTTTTT. It specifies CATSRDPSGEKLFF.

This sequence joins TRBV28 and TRBJ2-7; 13 nucleotides align to TRBD2. CDR3 length: 16 amino acids. Trimming at V came to 5 bases and at J to 5 bases, leaving 9 bases not matched to a gene. Germline CDR1 MDHEN, CDR2 SYDVKM. The CDR3 region has the DNA TGTGCCAGCAGTGGGGGGGGACTAGCGGGAAAGAACGAGCAGTACTTC. Its translation: CASSGGGLAGKNEQYF.

About this clonotype itself: A junction boundary mismatches the germline segment, possibly from a read error. The chain employs TRBV19 and TRBJ1-5; D is undetermined. The CDR3 has 14 residues. Germline-derived CDR1 and CDR2 are LNHDA and SQIVND (reference sequence). CDR3 DNA sequence: TGTGCCAGTAGTATCAACCGAAGCAATCGGCCCCAGCATTTT. Protein sequence: CASSINRSNRPQHF.

V and J are TRBV20-1 and TRBJ2-7; TRBD2 matches 7 bases. The CDR3 is 18 amino acids. Trimming took 0 bases from V and 1 from J; bases not matched to a gene: 15. Germline CDR1 is DFQATT and CDR2 is SNEGSKA (reference sequence). The chain's CDR3 is CSARDTLAPHFSSYEQYF. CDR3 nucleotide sequence: TGCAGTGCTAGAGATACACTAGCGCCCCATTTTTCTTCCTACGAGCAGTACTTC.

At least ten counts were recorded for this clonotype. CDR3 nucleotide sequence: TGTGCCAGCAGCTTTAGTGTAACAGGGACAGTATCCTACGAGCAGTACTTC. Its translation is CASSFSVTGTVSYEQYF. The chain links TRBV7-9 to TRBJ2-7; 7 nucleotides line up with TRBD1. CDR3 length: 17 residues. Per the germline V gene, CDR1 is SEHNR and CDR2 is FQNEAQ (reference sequence). V gave up 3 bases and J gave up 1 base; unmatched junction bases: 12. Variable domain in full (rest from reference TRBV7-9 and TRBJ2-7): DTGVSQNPRHKITKRGQNVTFRCDPISEHNRLYWYRQTLGQGPEFLTYFQNEAQLEKSRLLSDRFSAERPKGSFSTLEIQRTEQGDSAMYLCASSFSVTGTVSYEQYFGPGTRLTVT.

This clonotype was recorded a few times. This chain joins TRBV24-1 and TRBJ2-7; D is perhaps TRBD1 or TRBD2 (5 bases each). Trimming removed 5 bases from V and 3 bases from J, with 13 bases in between. The CDR3 covers 14 residues. Germline CDR1 and CDR2: KGHDR and SFDVKD. CDR3 nucleotide sequence: TGTGCCACCAGTGCCCGAGGGGCCCTCTACGAGCAGTACTTC. This sequence encodes CATSARGALYEQYF.

Ten or more counts support this clonotype. This chain joins TRBV6-1 and TRBJ2-7; 7 bases align to TRBD1. In germline, CDR1 is MNHNS, CDR2 SASEGT. CDR3 length equals 15 residues. The junction had 8 bases not matched to a gene; V was cut back by 6 bases and J by 0 bases. The CDR3 here is CASRTGLARSYEQYF. The CDR3 DNA reads as TGTGCCAGCAGGACAGGGCTCGCCCGCTCCTACGAGCAGTACTTC.

Notes on this clonotype: A single base is all that separates this from a far larger clone, so a read error is likely. The J gene is TRBJ1-1, the V gene TRBV12-3 or TRBV12-4, with D unresolved. The CDR3 contains 14 residues. Trimming stripped 5 bases from V and 10 bases from J, with 20 bases between. The CDR3 spells CASSEAVTYGPAFF. The CDR3 region has the DNA TGTGCCAGCAGTGAAGCGGTCACTTATGGTCCAGCTTTCTTT.

This clonotype was observed many times. The chain combines TRBV7-2 with TRBJ2-5; D gene uncertain. In germline, CDR1 is SGHTA, CDR2 FQGNSA. Trimming pared 1 base from V and 1 base from J, leaving 16 bases between. This CDR3 region has 17 residues. In nucleotides, the CDR3 is TGTGCCAGCAGCTTAGGAGGCAGCTCAGGTCTCCAAGAGACCCAGTACTTC. The encoded protein is CASSLGGSSGLQETQYF.

This clonotype was seen ten or more times. The V gene is TRBV27, the J gene TRBJ2-5, with D unclear. V was pared by 4 bases and J by 7 bases, with 13 bases between. CDR1 and CDR2 from the germline V gene are MNHEY and SMNVEV (reference sequence). This CDR3 has 13 amino acids. The CDR3 is CASSSPPVWTQYF. DNA for the CDR3: TGTGCCAGCAGTTCACCCCCGGTCTGGACCCAGTACTTC.

Turning to this clonotype: A read error may be the cause here, since a much bigger clone is one base away. This chain links TRBV11-2 with TRBJ2-2; D could derive from TRBD1 or TRBD2 (5 bases each). V was shortened by 1 base and J by 6 bases, with 6 bases between the two germline ends. CDR1 and CDR2 (germline): SGHAT, FQNNGV. The CDR3 is 13 amino acids. Here the CDR3 DNA reads TGTGCCAGCAGCTTAGTGGGGGCCGGGGAGCTGTTTTTT. Translated, it gives CASSLVGAGELFF.

This clonotype was seen a handful of times. V and J are TRBV6-5 and TRBJ2-5; D is ambiguous. Trimming pared 4 bases from V and 3 bases from J, leaving 12 bases between. The V gene's germline CDR1 is MNHEY and CDR2 SVGAGI. The CDR3 is 14 residues long. CDR3 in amino acids: CASSLTLLKETQYF. The DNA of the CDR3 is TGTGCCAGCAGTTTAACACTATTAAAAGAGACCCAGTACTTC.

In its sample, this clonotype was seen many times. The rearrangement uses TRBV6-2 or TRBV6-3 and TRBJ2-7; no reliable D call. V lost 0 bases and J lost 1, with 7 bases in between. CDR3 length: 14 residues. Germline lookup yields CDR1 MNHEY and CDR2 SVGEGT. The CDR3 DNA reads as TGTGCCAGCAGTTACTCTCACTCGTCCTACGAGCAGTACTTC. Translation gives CASSYSHSSYEQYF.

The rearrangement links TRBV7-9 to TRBJ1-2; a weak D match, TRBD1 (6 bases). CDR1 and CDR2 from the germline V gene are SEHNR and FQNEAQ (reference sequence). V was cut by 4 bases and J by 3 bases, with 12 bases left in between. The CDR3 covers 14 residues. The CDR3 DNA reads as TGTGCCAGCAGCTACGGCCCAGGGGACTATGGCTACACCTTC. This encodes CASSYGPGDYGYTF.

This clonotype was detected many times. The rearrangement links TRBV11-2 to TRBJ2-7, with D uncertain. Germline CDR1 and CDR2: SGHAT and FQNNGV. Trimming took off 0 bases at V and 6 bases at J, with 9 bases between the two ends. This CDR3 has 13 residues. The CDR3 DNA is TGTGCCAGCAGCTTAGATTGGCAGCTCGAGCAGTACTTC. Residues: CASSLDWQLEQYF.

The J gene is TRBJ2-1, the V gene TRBV5-1; 14 nucleotides agree with TRBD2. Germline V gene sequence: CDR1 SGHRS, CDR2 YFSETQ. Unmatched junction bases numbered 7, after V lost 2 bases and J lost 3 bases. The CDR3 totals 18 residues. The DNA for the CDR3 is TGCGCCAGCAGCTTACAGACTAGCGGGAGGGCCTTCTACAATGAGCAGTTCTTC. Protein product: CASSLQTSGRAFYNEQFF.

In its sample, this clonotype was seen a few times. The genes are TRBV5-6 and TRBJ2-5; TRBD2 matches 16 bases. The germline CDR1 and CDR2 sequences are SGHDT and YYEEEE. This CDR3 contains 18 residues. After removal of 0 bases from V and 5 bases from J, the junction contained 7 bases not matched to a gene. The CDR3, as DNA: TGTGCCAGCAGCTTGGCCGGGACTAGCGGGAGGGCCGGGGAGACCCAGTACTTC. This sequence encodes CASSLAGTSGRAGETQYF.

The sample holds many counts of this clonotype. The rearrangement joins TRBV30 to TRBJ2-2; D is undetermined. This CDR3 is built from 11 residues. Germline CDR1 is GTSNPN and CDR2 is SVGIG (reference sequence). Trimming cost V 3 bases and J 8 bases, with 7 bases left between them. The CDR3 DNA sequence: TGTGCCTGGAGAATAGGAGGGGAGCTGTTTTTT. It encodes CAWRIGGELFF.

This clonotype was seen a few times. The chain links TRBV20-1 to TRBJ2-2; no reliable D call. This CDR3 spans 14 amino acids. Germline V gene lookup returns CDR1 DFQATT and CDR2 SNEGSKA (reference sequence). The V and J ends lost 6 bases and 2 bases respectively, with 13 bases between them. CDR3 in amino acids: CSAQNGPNTGELFF. CDR3 bases: TGCAGTGCCCAAAACGGGCCTAACACCGGGGAGCTGTTTTTT.

This clonotype has at least ten counts. This chain joins TRBV29-1 and TRBJ2-5, with D perhaps matching TRBD1 (6 bases). The CDR3 spans 13 residues. The V end was cut by 2 bases, the J end by 3 bases, with 10 bases between. Germline-derived CDR1 and CDR2 are SQVTM and ANQGSEA. The CDR3 sequence is CSVELDSKETQYF. In DNA, the CDR3 is TGCAGCGTTGAACTGGACAGTAAAGAGACCCAGTACTTC.

This clonotype has a handful of counts. V usage is TRBV6-5 and J usage is TRBJ1-4; no clear D. Trimming stripped 0 bases from V and 6 bases from J, with 5 bases between. CDR3 length: 13 amino acids. Germline-derived CDR1 and CDR2 are MNHEY and SVGAGI. CDR3: CASSYSVYEKLFF. The CDR3 DNA reads TGTGCCAGCAGTTACTCGGTATATGAAAAACTGTTTTTT.

The chain combines TRBV18 with TRBJ1-1; no clear D. CDR3 length equals 14 residues. Germline-derived CDR1 and CDR2 are KGHSH and LQKENI. V dropped 3 bases and J dropped 2 bases, with 10 bases sitting between them. CDR3: CASSPPGLNTEAFF. CDR3 DNA: TGTGCCAGCTCACCCCCCGGACTAAACACTGAAGCTTTCTTT.

This clonotype was seen only a few times. The chain links TRBV11-2 to TRBJ2-4; D is possibly TRBD2 (6 bases). CDR1 is SGHAT, CDR2 FQNNGV, per germline. The CDR3 is made up of 18 amino acids. The ends were cut back, 4 bases at V and 0 bases at J, with 19 bases in the middle. This CDR3 reads CASSSGPREVLAKNIQYF. The CDR3 DNA is TGTGCCAGCAGCTCCGGACCCAGGGAGGTGCTAGCCAAAAACATTCAGTACTTC. The whole variable domain, remainder taken from reference TRBV11-2 and TRBJ2-4, is EAGVAQSPRYKIIEKRQSVAFWCNPISGHATLYWYQQILGQGPKLLIQFQNNGVVDDSQLPKDRFSAERLKGVDSTLKIQPAKLEDSAVYLCASSSGPREVLAKNIQYFGAGTRLSVL.

This clonotype was counted at least ten times. V gene TRBV28 combines with J gene TRBJ1-3, with D hard to call. V was pared by 3 bases and J by 8 bases, with 11 bases between. The CDR3 totals 13 residues. Germline assignment: CDR1 MDHEN and CDR2 SYDVKM. The CDR3 protein is CASSLVSKDTIYF. DNA of the CDR3: TGTGCCAGCAGTTTGGTCTCAAAAGACACCATATATTTT.

The table lists this clonotype with many counts. The J gene is TRBJ1-2, the V gene TRBV19; no reliable D call. This CDR3 spans 13 amino acids. Germline CDR1 LNHDA, CDR2 SQIVND (reference sequence). The V end was cut by 3 bases, the J end by 8 bases, with 13 bases between. CDR3 amino acids: CASSMVAGSGYTF. The CDR3 DNA sequence: TGTGCCAGTAGTATGGTAGCGGGGTCGGGCTACACCTTC.

In its sample, this clonotype was seen many times. This chain uses TRBV19 with TRBJ2-7, with 12 bases identical to TRBD2. CDR1 LNHDA and CDR2 SQIVND come from the germline V gene (reference sequence). With 4 bases clipped from V and 2 bases from J, the junction kept 6 bases outside the gene matches. This CDR3 has 16 amino acids. CDR3 DNA sequence: TGTGCCAGTAGTACGGGCAGACTAGCGGGAGCCTACGAGCAGTACTTC. Residues: CASSTGRLAGAYEQYF.

The chain carries TRBV5-1 and TRBJ2-7, with TRBD1 identical over 7 bases. The CDR3 contains 14 residues. Per the germline V gene, CDR1 is SGHRS and CDR2 is YFSETQ. After removal of 4 bases from V and 3 bases from J, the junction contained 7 bases not matched to a gene. The CDR3 loop is CASSLGQLDYEQYF. As DNA, the CDR3 is TGCGCCAGCAGCCTGGGACAGTTGGACTACGAGCAGTACTTC.

This clonotype was recorded many times. The genes are TRBV28 and TRBJ2-2; 7 nucleotides match TRBD2. CDR1 is MDHEN, CDR2 SYDVKM, per germline. The CDR3 has 15 residues. V trimming: 3 bases; J trimming: 7 bases; junction bases outside the gene matches: 8. CDR3: CASSFRRGRGGELFF. The CDR3 coding sequence is TGTGCCAGCAGTTTTCGACGCGGGAGAGGCGGGGAGCTGTTTTTT.